This TCR beta chain was profiled in a study of cytotoxic CD8 clonotypes in ibrutinib-treated CLL. As for the study in general: Among the samples, the mean was approximately 250,000 productive templates and about 90,000 productive rearrangements. Study-wide results and caveats: The public clonotypes identified were infrequent and showed contraction or stability on treatment.

Assay used: immunoSEQ multiplex PCR; TCRdb lists only in-frame clones, some missing. The top ten clones hold about 5% of a sample with more than 110,000 clones, roughly 76% of them seen once. Per germline, CDR1 SGHTA and CDR2 FQGNSA. The J segment lost 5 bases and the V segment lost 2 bases, leaving 9 bases of the junction unmatched. The CDR3 has 17 residues. A remark on this clone: The antigen remains unidentified.

V is TRBV7-2 and J is TRBJ2-5; 12 bases fit TRBD2. The input for sequencing was PBMCs, taken after 24 months of ibrutinib treatment. The sequence was collected from a human donor with chronic lymphocytic leukemia. CDR3 sequence: CASSLFGLAGGPETQYF. CDR3 DNA sequence: TGTGCCAGCAGCTTATTTGGTCTAGCGGGAGGGCCGGAGACCCAGTACTTC.